The 5 T cell receptor beta chains below all came from one sample that was sequenced in a study of cytomegalovirus exposure and HLA in healthy donors. A multiplex PCR was run with 60 Vbeta primers and 13 Jbeta primers. Sequencing used immunoSEQ multiplex PCR; TCRdb keeps in-frame clones, though not all of them. This repertoire includes 150,000 to 200,000 clones. Sequences were obtained from PBMCs. The source of these receptors is a woman younger than 30 in good health and CMV-seropositive.

The J gene is TRBJ1-1, the V gene TRBV2; D possibly corresponds to TRBD1 (6 bases). CDR1 and CDR2 from the germline V gene are SNHLY and FYNNEI. V was trimmed by 6 bases and J by 2 bases, leaving 10 bases between them. CDR3 length equals 13 residues. The CDR3 DNA sequence: TGTGCCAGCAGATTGGACAGCAACACTGAAGCTTTCTTT. It is translated as CASRLDSNTEAFF.

V and J are TRBV4-2 and TRBJ2-3; D is possibly TRBD1 (6 bases). CDR1 LGHNA and CDR2 YNFKEQ come from the germline V gene. The ends were cut back, 0 bases at V and 10 bases at J, with 17 bases in the middle. This CDR3 is 15 amino acids long. CDR3 amino acids: CASSQDLRGIAAQYF. The CDR3 coding sequence is TGTGCCAGCAGCCAAGATCTTAGGGGGATTGCCGCGCAGTATTTT.

The chain uses TRBV5-1 and TRBJ2-1, with 8 bases fitting TRBD2. Germline CDR1 reads SGHRS; CDR2 reads YFSETQ. The ends lost 2 bases at V and 4 bases at J; junction bases unmatched: 2. The CDR3 extends over 14 amino acids. The DNA for the CDR3 is TGCGCCAGCAGCTTTAGCGGGGCATACAATGAGCAGTTCTTC. Translation gives CASSFSGAYNEQFF.

V usage is TRBV4-1 and J usage is TRBJ1-3, with a weak D call TRBD1 (6 bases). Trimming took off 0 bases at V and 2 bases at J, with 17 bases between the two ends. Germline CDR1 and CDR2: MGHRA and YSYEKL. The CDR3 consists of 18 residues. The CDR3 DNA sequence: TGCGCCAGCAGCCAAGAGGGGGGGGCGCGGTGGACTGGAAACACCATATATTTT. This gives the protein CASSQEGGARWTGNTIYF.

This chain uses TRBV6-1 with TRBJ2-1; TRBD2 aligns across 8 bases. Germline V lookup: CDR1 MNHNS, CDR2 SASEGT. CDR3 length equals 15 residues. J was trimmed by 2 bases and V by 6 bases; bases with no gene match: 6. CDR3 sequence reads: CASRVLAEAYNEQFF. CDR3 bases: TGTGCCAGCAGAGTACTAGCGGAAGCCTACAATGAGCAGTTCTTC.